The clone carrying this T cell receptor (beta chain) was seen repeatedly, ten times or more. Its antigen is as yet unknown. The record originates from a study of T cell repertoires in cytomegalovirus infection. On the study more broadly: Both a matching HLA type and CMV infection were indicated by public TCR beta signatures. General study results and limits: Ex vivo, HLA-C-restricted CMV-specific TCR beta clonotypes prevailed over the rest of the response. There were carriers of CMV plus the relevant HLA, and cumulative public TCR beta family frequency identified them.

This CDR3 contains 15 residues. Trimming stripped 4 bases from V and 1 base from J, with 12 bases between. Per the germline V gene, CDR1 is SEHNR and CDR2 is FQNEAQ (reference sequence). One entry per CDR3 protein results from TCRdb running MiXCR on the reads. The table has some 300,000 distinct CDR3 sequences, approximately 14% seen once; the top ten hold roughly 8.7%. Sequencing used PBMCs. The chain combines TRBV7-9 with TRBJ2-3, with unresolved D. This receptor was taken from a human donor in good health (CMV status not recorded). Some clones in this sample may be carry-over from other donors' samples. The DNA for the CDR3 is TGTGCCAGCAGCTCCCCTGGCTGGGGCACAGATACGCAGTATTTT. This gives the protein CASSSPGWGTDTQYF.